This TCR beta chain is from a study of T cells in localized non-small cell lung cancer. This clone qualifies as medium-sized. Method: immunoSEQ multiplex PCR; TCRdb's copy keeps in-frame clones and lacks some. The sample holds some 64,000 clones; roughly 90% are singletons and the top ten take over 1.5%. The origin of this receptor is a woman aged 35-75 years with stage I lung adenocarcinoma. The starting material was peripheral blood, obtained before any cancer treatment.

The CDR3 DNA reads TGTGCCAGCAGTTACTCGAGCGGTCCGATGAACACTGAAGCTTTCTTT. As protein: CASSYSSGPMNTEAFF. The chain carries TRBV6-5 and TRBJ1-1; unclear D gene. Trimming left V 0 bases short and J 0 bases short, with 11 bases between. This CDR3 is 16 amino acids long. The germline V gene encodes CDR1 MNHEY and CDR2 SVGAGI.